The 27 T cell receptor beta chains presented below share a single source sample, sequenced in a study of blood T cell repertoires in COVID-19. Assay: immunoSEQ multiplex PCR; the TCRdb copy retains only in-frame clones and omits some. This sample has about 180,000 clones; approximately 88% occur once, and the top ten carry 3.5% to 5%. Sample: peripheral blood. The receptors stem from a woman in her thirties with acute or convalescent COVID-19.

V gene TRBV5-1 combines with J gene TRBJ2-7; D is possibly TRBD2 (5 bases). Germline assignment: CDR1 SGHRS and CDR2 YFSETQ. Trimming cost V 0 bases and J 7 bases, with 11 bases left between them. The CDR3 loop spans 13 amino acids. This CDR3 is CASSLDPSGEQYF. CDR3 bases: TGCGCCAGCAGCTTGGACCCATCGGGGGAGCAGTACTTC.

This clone was observed once. Here the CDR3 DNA reads TGTGCCAGCAGCTTGGAAACTACCGGGACTCGACAGTACTTC. Encoded protein: CASSLETTGTRQYF. The V gene is TRBV5-6, the J gene TRBJ2-7, with D maybe TRBD2 (6 bases). Germline CDR1 SGHDT, CDR2 YYEEEE. Trimming stripped 0 bases from V and 10 bases from J, with 17 bases between. This CDR3 is built from 14 residues. Based on the CDR3 plus reference TRBV5-6 and TRBJ2-7, the full variable domain is DAGVTQSPTHLIKTRGQQVTLRCSPKSGHDTVSWYQQALGQGPQFIFQYYEEEERQRGNFPDRFSGHQFPNYSSELNVNALLLGDSALYLCASSLETTGTRQYFGPGTRLTVT.

This chain connects TRBV12-5 to TRBJ1-4; D is perhaps TRBD1 (6 bases). Between the trimmed V and J ends, which lost 10 bases and 1 base, there was a span of 10 bases. This CDR3 comprises 13 residues. Germline CDR1 reads LGHNT; CDR2 reads FRNRAP. The CDR3 reads CANLQGTNEKLFF. CDR3 DNA sequence: TGTGCTAATTTACAGGGAACTAATGAAAAACTGTTTTTT.

The V call is TRBV30, the J call TRBJ1-6; TRBD1 agrees at 8 bases. Germline V gives CDR1 GTSNPN, CDR2 SVGIG (reference sequence). The CDR3 is 15 residues long. Germline trimming cut 2 bases from V and 14 bases from J; bases unmatched to any gene: 14. CDR3 coding DNA: TGTGCCTGGAGTTACCGGGACAGGTCTTTTCTGGCCCTCCACTTT. Protein sequence: CAWSYRDRSFLALHF.

The CDR3 is CASSQRSGNTIYF. DNA of the CDR3: TGTGCCAGCAGCCAGCGCTCTGGAAACACCATATATTTT. The gene calls are TRBV3-1 (or the pseudogene TRBV3-2) and TRBJ1-3; D is ambiguous. V shed 3 bases and J shed 0 bases, with 3 bases lying between them. This CDR3 is 13 amino acids long. Germline values: CDR1 LGHDT, CDR2 YNNKEL (reference sequence).

The V gene is TRBV6-5, the J gene TRBJ1-1; D may be TRBD1 (6 bases). CDR3 size: 14 residues. Between the trimmed V and J ends, which lost 2 bases and 8 bases, there was a span of 15 bases. Germline V CDR1 and CDR2: MNHEY, SVGAGI. The CDR3 coding sequence is TGTGCCAGCAGTTACACTCTTTCCAGGGGAGAAGCTTTCTTT. Protein product: CASSYTLSRGEAFF.

This chain links TRBV6-1 with TRBJ1-5; the D gene is possibly TRBD1 (6 bases). Germline CDR1 and CDR2: MNHNS and SASEGT. Trimming removed 0 bases at V and 5 bases at J, with 8 bases between. CDR3 length: 14 residues. The CDR3 loop reads CASSEANRDQPQHF. The DNA of the CDR3 is TGTGCCAGCAGTGAAGCCAACAGGGATCAGCCCCAGCATTTT.

CDR3 bases: TGTGCCAGCAGTGCTGGGGGGTGGGGGATCCCCTACAATGAGCAGTTCTTC. Its protein product is CASSAGGWGIPYNEQFF. The chain combines TRBV28 with TRBJ2-1; D may be TRBD2 (6 bases). The CDR3 is 17 amino acids. The V end lost 5 bases, the J end lost 2 bases, and 19 bases lay between the germline ends. Germline CDR1 reads MDHEN; CDR2 reads SYDVKM.

The rearrangement joins TRBV5-1 to TRBJ2-7; 9 bases are a match to TRBD2. V lost 0 bases and J lost 3; bases outside the gene matches: 10. CDR1 and CDR2 (germline): SGHRS, YFSETQ. This CDR3 region has 17 residues. DNA for the CDR3: TGCGCCAGCAGCTTGGGGGGGTCTAGCGGGATCGACTACGAGCAGTACTTC. It translates to CASSLGGSSGIDYEQYF.

This clone was counted a single time. V and J are TRBV12-3 or TRBV12-4 and TRBJ1-5, with D unresolved. The CDR3 runs 13 residues. V lost 5 bases and J 4 bases, leaving 9 bases between the germline ends. CDR3 amino acids: CASSPQVNQPQHF. The CDR3 DNA follows: TGTGCCAGCAGTCCCCAGGTGAATCAGCCCCAGCATTTT.

A few counts support this clone. The chain joins TRBV5-1 to TRBJ2-5, with D unresolved. CDR1 is SGHRS, CDR2 YFSETQ, per germline. The CDR3 contains 11 residues. Between the trimmed V and J ends, which lost 1 base and 5 bases, there was a span of 3 bases. For the CDR3, the DNA is TGCGCCAGCAGCTTGTATGAGACCCAGTACTTC. Its translation is CASSLYETQYF.

The V call is TRBV30, the J call TRBJ2-6; tentative D call: TRBD2 (5 bases). Trimming took 5 bases from V and 1 from J, leaving 9 bases between them. CDR1 and CDR2 from the germline V gene are GTSNPN and SVGIG (reference sequence). CDR3 length equals 14 residues. CDR3 coding DNA: TGTGCCTGGGATCCGGGGTCTGGGGCCAACGTCCTGACTTTC. Protein sequence: CAWDPGSGANVLTF.

The chain couples TRBV25-1 to TRBJ2-3, with a weak D call TRBD1 (6 bases). V was trimmed by 3 bases and J by 2 bases, leaving 9 bases between them. Germline CDR1 reads MGHDK; CDR2 reads SYGVNS. This CDR3 is 14 amino acids long. Here the CDR3 reads CASSDGGLTDTQYF. CDR3 DNA sequence: TGTGCCAGCAGTGATGGGGGCCTCACAGATACGCAGTATTTT.

The chain links TRBV2 to TRBJ2-1; possibly TRBD1 for D (5 bases). The V end lost 8 bases, the J end lost 9 bases, and 8 bases lay between the germline ends. Per germline, CDR1 SNHLY and CDR2 FYNNEI. The CDR3 spans 10 residues. CDR3: CASAQGEQFF. CDR3 nucleotide sequence: TGTGCCAGCGCGCAGGGTGAGCAGTTCTTC. The variable domain in full, completed from reference TRBV2 and TRBJ2-1, reads EPEVTQTPSHQVTQMGQEVILRCVPISNHLYFYWYRQILGQKVEFLVSFYNNEISEKSEIFDDQFSVERPDGSNFTLKIRSTKLEDSAMYFCASAQGEQFFGPGTRLTVL.

CDR3 sequence reads: CSARSYNEQFF. The CDR3 bases are TGCAGTGCTAGGAGTTACAATGAGCAGTTCTTC. The gene calls are TRBV20-1 and TRBJ2-1; D is unclear. Trimming removed 3 bases at V and 4 bases at J, with 4 bases between. Germline loops: CDR1 DFQATT, CDR2 SNEGSKA (reference sequence). This CDR3 comprises 11 residues.

The rearrangement uses TRBV18 and TRBJ2-5; TRBD1 might be the D (6 bases). Trimming pared 2 bases from V and 5 bases from J, leaving 12 bases between. The CDR3 sequence is 14 residues long. The germline V gene encodes CDR1 KGHSH and CDR2 LQKENI. The chain's CDR3 is CASSPSQGGETQYF. The CDR3 coding sequence is TGTGCCAGCTCACCATCACAGGGTGGGGAGACCCAGTACTTC. The whole variable domain, remainder taken from reference TRBV18 and TRBJ2-5, is NAGVMQNPRHLVRRRGQEARLRCSPMKGHSHVYWYRQLPEEGLKFMVYLQKENIIDESGMPKERFSAEFPKEGPSILRIQQVVRGDSAAYFCASSPSQGGETQYFGPGTRLLVL.

The CDR3 sequence: CAITTSVSTDTQYF. As DNA, the CDR3 is TGTGCCATCACCACTAGCGTTAGCACAGATACGCAGTATTTT. The chain has TRBV2 and TRBJ2-3, with 7 bases identical to TRBD2. CDR1 is SNHLY, CDR2 FYNNEI, per germline. Germline trimming cut 10 bases from V and 0 bases from J; bases unmatched to any gene: 7. The CDR3 has 14 amino acids.

V is TRBV9 and J is TRBJ2-5, with a tentative D call TRBD2 (6 bases). V dropped 1 base and J dropped 2 bases, with 9 bases sitting between them. CDR3 size: 14 residues. CDR1 is SGDLS and CDR2 is YYNGEE in the germline V gene. The CDR3 reads CASSVTGLQETQYF. The CDR3 region has the DNA TGTGCCAGCAGCGTAACAGGACTACAAGAGACCCAGTACTTC.

The rearrangement joins TRBV4-1 to TRBJ2-7, with D perhaps TRBD2 (7 bases). The CDR3 loop spans 15 amino acids. Trimming left V 1 base short and J 2 bases short, with 12 bases between. Germline V gene data show CDR1 as MGHRA and CDR2 as YSYEKL. CDR3 nucleotides: TGCGCCAGCAGCCAAGCCAAAGGGGGGGCCTACGAGCAGTACTTC. Protein product: CASSQAKGGAYEQYF.

This clone was seen only once. CDR3 sequence (DNA): TGTGCCAGCAGCCAGGGGACAAGAGCTTTCTTT. Translation: CASSQGTRAFF. The chain links TRBV14 to TRBJ1-1, with D perhaps matching TRBD1 (6 bases). The CDR3 has 11 residues. V lost 3 bases and J lost 10, with 9 bases in between. The germline V gene encodes CDR1 SGHDN and CDR2 FVKESK.

V and J are TRBV2 and TRBJ2-1; D is unresolved. Germline lookup yields CDR1 SNHLY and CDR2 FYNNEI. Trimming took off 8 bases at V and 7 bases at J, with 9 bases between the two ends. The CDR3 is 11 amino acids. CDR3: CASHQANEQFF. Written as DNA, the CDR3 is TGTGCCAGCCATCAGGCGAATGAGCAGTTCTTC.

This clone was observed a single time. The chain employs TRBV9 and TRBJ2-1; D is possibly TRBD1 (6 bases). The germline V gene has CDR1 SGDLS and CDR2 YYNGEE. CDR3 length: 14 residues. V was shortened by 0 bases and J by 10 bases, with 14 bases between the two germline ends. CDR3 bases: TGTGCCAGCAGCGTAGTGGGGGCGTCTATGGAGCAGTTCTTC. Protein sequence: CASSVVGASMEQFF.

V and J are TRBV6-5 and TRBJ2-3, with 10 bases that match TRBD1. Trimming cost V 8 bases and J 4 bases; bases outside gene matches: 6. Germline CDR1 reads MNHEY; CDR2 reads SVGAGI. The CDR3 has 14 amino acids. As DNA, the CDR3 is TGTGCCAGCTTGACAGGGGGCCTCCCAGATACGCAGTATTTT. It encodes CASLTGGLPDTQYF.

This clone was seen once. The J gene is TRBJ2-3, the V gene TRBV28, with TRBD1 matching over 7 bases. The CDR3 has 14 residues. Trimming took 6 bases from V and 2 from J; bases not matched to a gene: 5. Germline V lookup: CDR1 MDHEN, CDR2 SYDVKM. The CDR3 loop reads CASRGQTLTDTQYF. CDR3 in DNA: TGTGCCAGCAGGGGACAGACCCTCACAGATACGCAGTATTTT.

The chain combines TRBV5-6 with TRBJ2-3; D uncertain. Deletions cut 0 bases from V and 3 bases from J, with 5 bases between. In germline, CDR1 is SGHDT, CDR2 YYEEEE. The CDR3 loop spans 13 amino acids. The CDR3 sequence: CASSLGATDTQYF. The CDR3 bases are TGTGCCAGCAGCTTGGGGGCGACAGATACGCAGTATTTT.

This chain uses TRBV3-1 (or the pseudogene TRBV3-2) with TRBJ2-7; no clear D. This CDR3 has 12 residues. Germline-derived CDR1 and CDR2 are LGHDT and YNNKEL (reference sequence). The V end lost 3 bases, the J end lost 5 bases, and 8 bases lay between the germline ends. This CDR3 is CASSHQSNEQYF. The CDR3 DNA follows: TGTGCCAGCAGCCATCAGTCAAACGAGCAGTACTTC.

The chain couples TRBV28 to TRBJ2-1, with D tentatively TRBD2 (6 bases). V was pared by 3 bases and J by 6 bases, with 12 bases between. CDR1 is MDHEN and CDR2 is SYDVKM in the germline V gene. The CDR3 sequence is 14 residues long. The chain's CDR3 is CASSFLTSTNEQFF. The CDR3, as DNA: TGTGCCAGCAGTTTCCTCACTAGCACCAATGAGCAGTTCTTC.